One sample yielded the 31 T cell receptor beta chains listed below, sequenced in a study of T-cell memory formation after mild COVID-19. From the 5' RACE reads, TCRdb called clonotypes with MiXCR, one entry per CDR3 protein. The table lists more than 150,000 distinct CDR3 sequences, around a tenth of them singletons. Sequencing was performed on PBMCs or a T cell subset sorted from them (not recorded which). The origin of the receptors is a man younger than 30 who had mild COVID-19 (a few samples of this study predate the infection). Cell type and time point are not known.

This clonotype has just a few counts. V is TRBV5-1 and J is TRBJ2-3; 9 nucleotides agree with TRBD2. Per the germline V gene, CDR1 is SGHRS and CDR2 is YFSETQ. This CDR3 contains 16 residues. J lost 1 base, V lost 5 bases, and 8 bases had no gene match. CDR3 in DNA: TGCGCCAGCAGACCTACTAGCGGGTCTGGCACAGATACGCAGTATTTT. Its translation is CASRPTSGSGTDTQYF.

V and J are TRBV20-1 and TRBJ2-5; 14 bases map to TRBD2. Trimming removed 5 bases from V and 4 bases from J; junction bases left unmatched: 6. Per the germline V gene, CDR1 is DFQATT and CDR2 is SNEGSKA (reference sequence). The CDR3 consists of 15 residues. CDR3 DNA sequence: TGCAGTGCTCCGACTAGCGGGGGGGCCAGAGAGACCCAGTACTTC. Amino acids: CSAPTSGGARETQYF.

This clonotype was recorded a few times. V is TRBV6-2 or TRBV6-3 and J is TRBJ2-1; possible D gene TRBD2, 6 bases. This CDR3 spans 15 amino acids. Per germline, CDR1 MNHEY and CDR2 SVGEGT. V shed 4 bases and J shed 2 bases, with 12 bases lying between them. In DNA, the CDR3 is TGTGCCAGCAGTTTCCATTCGGGGGCCTACAATGAGCAGTTCTTC. This codes for CASSFHSGAYNEQFF.

This clonotype has only a few counts. The chain couples TRBV20-1 to TRBJ2-1; D is unresolved. The length of the CDR3 is 12 residues. The germline V gene encodes CDR1 DFQATT and CDR2 SNEGSKA (reference sequence). Trimming took off 4 bases at V and 7 bases at J, with 11 bases between the two ends. CDR3: CSAKLGWNEQFF. The CDR3, as DNA: TGCAGTGCTAAACTGGGATGGAATGAGCAGTTCTTC.

The sample holds many counts of this clonotype. The rearrangement uses TRBV10-3 and TRBJ1-6; TRBD1 matches at 8 bases. CDR1 is ENHRY and CDR2 is SYGVKD in the germline V gene. V trimming: 4 bases; J trimming: 7 bases; junction bases outside the gene matches: 9. This CDR3 is built from 16 residues. Here the CDR3 reads CAISGPGTGQNSPLHF. CDR3 sequence (DNA): TGTGCCATCAGTGGACCCGGGACAGGACAGAATTCACCCCTCCACTTT.

This clonotype was observed a handful of times. The chain combines TRBV2 with TRBJ1-2, with unresolved D. The germline V gene has CDR1 SNHLY and CDR2 FYNNEI. V shed 5 bases and J shed 1 base, with 5 bases lying between them. The CDR3 is 12 amino acids. The CDR3 sequence: CASSIYNYGYTF. In DNA, the CDR3 is TGTGCCAGCAGTATTTATAACTATGGCTACACCTTC.

This chain uses TRBV18 with TRBJ2-7, with TRBD1 identical over 8 bases. V was pared by 1 base and J by 1 base, with 3 bases of the junction left unmatched. The CDR3 extends over 15 amino acids. Germline V gives CDR1 KGHSH, CDR2 LQKENI. The CDR3 nucleotides read TGTGCCAGCTCACCACGACAGGGGATGTCCTACGAGCAGTACTTC. It yields the protein CASSPRQGMSYEQYF.

This chain links TRBV5-6 with TRBJ1-1; a weak D match, TRBD1 (5 bases). V was cut by 5 bases and J by 2 bases, with 7 bases left in between. The CDR3 sequence is 12 residues long. Looked up from germline, CDR1 is SGHDT and CDR2 is YYEEEE. This CDR3 is CASRRGNTEAFF. CDR3 DNA sequence: TGTGCCAGCAGAAGGGGCAACACTGAAGCTTTCTTT.

This clonotype was seen a few times. The rearrangement uses TRBV7-9 and TRBJ2-3; D is uncertain. Trimming took off 2 bases at V and 0 bases at J, with 9 bases between the two ends. CDR3 length: 15 residues. Germline CDR1 reads SEHNR; CDR2 reads FQNEAQ (reference sequence). CDR3 DNA: TGTGCCAGCAGCTTATGGCAGGCTAGCACAGATACGCAGTATTTT. Residues: CASSLWQASTDTQYF.

The V call is TRBV6-6, the J call TRBJ1-2; 10 bases are shared with TRBD1. Germline V lookup: CDR1 MNHNY, CDR2 SVGAGI (reference sequence). V lost 0 bases, J lost 4 bases, and 11 bases stayed unmatched. The CDR3 length is 18 residues. This chain's CDR3 is CASSYSGDRGGVVYGYTF. The DNA for the CDR3 is TGTGCCAGCAGTTACTCGGGGGACAGGGGAGGCGTTGTCTATGGCTACACCTTC.

This clonotype came up many times. The CDR3 sequence is CASSSSGRRLYGYTF. CDR3 coding DNA: TGTGCCAGCAGTTCCTCAGGCAGGAGACTCTATGGCTACACCTTC. The genes are TRBV28 and TRBJ1-2; D is uncertain. The CDR3 covers 15 residues. V lost 4 bases and J lost 4, with 16 bases in between. In germline, CDR1 is MDHEN, CDR2 SYDVKM.

The J gene is TRBJ2-1, the V gene TRBV10-3; D might be TRBD2 (7 bases). This CDR3 comprises 15 residues. Trimming removed 4 bases at V and 7 bases at J, with 17 bases between. In germline, CDR1 is ENHRY, CDR2 SYGVKD. The CDR3 coding sequence is TGTGCCATCAGTGGTGGCGGGGGCCCTTTTAATGAGCAGTTCTTC. Protein product: CAISGGGGPFNEQFF.

This clonotype came up many times. The chain uses TRBV12-3 or TRBV12-4 and TRBJ1-1, with a weak D call TRBD1 (5 bases). The V gene lost 8 bases and the J gene lost 5 bases, with 15 bases spanning the gap. The CDR3 covers 13 residues. The chain's CDR3 is CASDRDPGTEAFF. CDR3 coding DNA: TGTGCCAGCGACCGGGACCCGGGGACTGAAGCTTTCTTT.

The rearrangement joins TRBV18 to TRBJ1-6; D is unclear. Deletions cut 0 bases from V and 5 bases from J, with 14 bases between. The germline CDR1 and CDR2 sequences are KGHSH and LQKENI. There are 17 residues in the CDR3. The CDR3 loop reads CASSPPNSDLNNSPLHF. The CDR3 DNA sequence: TGTGCCAGCTCACCACCGAATTCAGATTTGAATAATTCACCCCTCCACTTT.

The chain combines TRBV5-6 with TRBJ2-5, with 14 bases aligning to TRBD2. The V segment lost 2 bases and the J segment 7 bases; nucleotides outside the gene matches: 4. This CDR3 is 15 amino acids long. CDR1 is SGHDT and CDR2 is YYEEEE in the germline V gene. In DNA form, the CDR3 reads TGTGCCAGCAGCTTCGGGACTAGCGGGGGTAGGACCCAGTACTTC. This gives the protein CASSFGTSGGRTQYF.

The gene calls are TRBV5-8 and TRBJ1-5; D is unclear. Trimming removed 4 bases from V and 3 bases from J, with 5 bases in between. Germline assignment: CDR1 SGHTS and CDR2 YDEGEE. The CDR3 runs 12 residues. CDR3 coding DNA: TGTGCCAGCAGCCGGGACAATCAGCCCCAGCATTTT. This encodes CASSRDNQPQHF.

This clonotype has ten or more counts. The rearrangement links TRBV5-5 to TRBJ1-6; no firm D call. V gave up 0 bases and J gave up 0 bases, with 13 bases separating them. Germline CDR1 and CDR2: SGHKS and YYEKEE (reference sequence). The CDR3 spans 18 residues. CDR3 DNA sequence: TGTGCCAGCAGCTTGGTGGGGTGGACGAGCTCCTATAATTCACCCCTCCACTTT. This sequence encodes CASSLVGWTSSYNSPLHF.

Only a few counts were recorded for this clonotype. The rearrangement uses TRBV10-3 and TRBJ2-1, with 10 nucleotides matching TRBD1. Germline assignment: CDR1 ENHRY and CDR2 SYGVKD. V trimming: 4 bases; J trimming: 7 bases; junction bases outside the gene matches: 7. The CDR3 is 15 amino acids. The CDR3 region is CAISVRQGAGNEQFF. The CDR3, as DNA: TGTGCCATCAGTGTCCGACAGGGGGCCGGGAATGAGCAGTTCTTC.

The J gene is TRBJ2-5, the V gene TRBV20-1; TRBD1 is a possible D gene (6 bases). This CDR3 has 12 amino acids. The V end was cut by 6 bases, the J end by 4 bases, with 12 bases between. Germline values: CDR1 DFQATT, CDR2 SNEGSKA (reference sequence). DNA of the CDR3: TGCAGTGCCCGAGGACAGACAGAGACCCAGTACTTC. Protein product: CSARGQTETQYF.

This clonotype was recorded a few times. The junction departs from germline at one end; a sequencing error may be responsible. The chain joins TRBV7-6 to TRBJ2-1; D is uncertain. The germline V gene has CDR1 SGHVS and CDR2 FNYEAQ. This CDR3 is 13 amino acids long. The CDR3 DNA follows: TGTGCCAGCAGCACAGAACCTCTAAGTTCTCAGCTCTTC. Its protein is CASSTEPLSSQLF.

This clonotype has more than one count but fewer than ten. This chain connects TRBV6-6 to TRBJ1-1; no clear D gene. The CDR3 length is 12 residues. Germline CDR1 and CDR2: MNHNY and SVGAGI (reference sequence). The germline V and J ends were trimmed by 2 bases and 4 bases, with 5 bases remaining between them. Here the CDR3 DNA reads TGTGCCAGCAGTTACGGGAGCACTGAAGCTTTCTTT. This sequence encodes CASSYGSTEAFF.

J is TRBJ2-3 and V is TRBV4-2; the D is unclear. The germline V gene encodes CDR1 LGHNA and CDR2 YNFKEQ. This CDR3 region has 14 residues. With 4 bases removed from V and 6 bases from J, the gap between germline ends came to 14 bases. The CDR3 coding sequence is TGTGCCAGCAGCCTTAATCAAGGTGCGGATACGCAGTATTTT. This translates into CASSLNQGADTQYF.

This clonotype was found many times. The J gene is TRBJ2-1, the V gene TRBV5-1; either TRBD1 or TRBD2 may supply D (6 bases each). Germline CDR1 reads SGHRS; CDR2 reads YFSETQ. V dropped 0 bases and J dropped 4 bases, with 11 bases sitting between them. This CDR3 region has 15 residues. Written as DNA, the CDR3 is TGCGCCAGCAGCTTGGAAGGGGGGCCGTACAATGAGCAGTTCTTC. Translated, it gives CASSLEGGPYNEQFF.

There are a few counts of this clonotype. V usage is TRBV4-2 and J usage is TRBJ1-1; tentatively, D is TRBD1 (6 bases). The germline CDR1 and CDR2 sequences are LGHNA and YNFKEQ. This CDR3 comprises 16 residues. V was trimmed by 3 bases and J by 0 bases, leaving 14 bases between them. The CDR3 reads CASSQAGTNMNTEAFF. CDR3 DNA: TGTGCCAGCAGCCAGGCCGGGACAAATATGAACACTGAAGCTTTCTTT.

The chain links TRBV20-1 to TRBJ1-4, with 8 nucleotides matching TRBD1. V gave up 0 bases and J gave up 7 bases; unmatched junction bases: 7. CDR1 and CDR2 (germline): DFQATT, SNEGSKA (reference sequence). This CDR3 contains 15 residues. CDR3 bases: TGCAGTGCTAGAGATCCGACAGGGGCGGCTGAAAAACTGTTTTTT. The encoded protein is CSARDPTGAAEKLFF.

This clonotype was recorded a few times. The chain couples TRBV6-2 or TRBV6-3 to TRBJ1-5; 7 bases are shared with TRBD1. V was pared by 5 bases and J by 1 base, with 8 bases of the junction left unmatched. Germline-derived CDR1 and CDR2 are MNHEY and SVGEGT. CDR3 length: 16 residues. CDR3 nucleotide sequence: TGTGCCAGCAGTCCCTTACAGGGGACCAGCAATCAGCCCCAGCATTTT. Translating it yields CASSPLQGTSNQPQHF.

The chain recombines TRBV28 with TRBJ2-7, with D possibly matching TRBD2 (6 bases). The V gene's germline CDR1 is MDHEN and CDR2 SYDVKM. Trimming cost V 2 bases and J 4 bases, with 9 bases left between them. The CDR3 is 13 residues long. The CDR3 spells CASSLRRGYEQYV. The CDR3, as DNA: TGTGCCAGCAGTTTACGGCGGGGTTACGAGCAGTACGTC.

This clonotype was observed a handful of times. The chain combines TRBV20-1 with TRBJ2-1, with TRBD2 matching 8 bases. The CDR3 sequence is 14 residues long. The V gene end was trimmed by 3 bases and the J gene end by 7 bases; junction bases not matched to a gene: 8. Germline CDR1 DFQATT, CDR2 SNEGSKA (reference sequence). The CDR3 protein is CSARRLASGNEQFF. The CDR3 DNA sequence: TGCAGTGCTAGGAGGTTGGCTAGCGGGAATGAGCAGTTCTTC.

The chain combines TRBV20-1 with TRBJ2-5; D is uncertain. Trimming took 6 bases from V and 5 from J, leaving 10 bases between them. This CDR3 contains 11 residues. Germline assignment: CDR1 DFQATT and CDR2 SNEGSKA (reference sequence). DNA for the CDR3: TGCAGTGCGCGTATGGGGGAGACCCAGTACTTC. Translating it yields CSARMGETQYF.

This clonotype was recorded a few times. The chain carries TRBV7-3 and TRBJ2-1, with D possibly being TRBD1 (6 bases). V was pared by 5 bases and J by 8 bases, with 22 bases between. This CDR3 region has 16 residues. Germline CDR1 SGHTA, CDR2 FQGTGA. The CDR3 nucleotides are TGTGCCAGCAGCCCACCGACAGGAGCCTTAAGGGATGAGCAGTTCTTC. The encoded protein is CASSPPTGALRDEQFF.

The chain combines TRBV6-5 with TRBJ1-2; tentatively, D is TRBD1 (5 bases). CDR1 and CDR2 (germline): MNHEY, SVGAGI. V was trimmed by 0 bases and J by 8 bases, leaving 7 bases between them. The CDR3 runs 12 residues. DNA of the CDR3: TGTGCCAGCAGTTACTCAGGGGAAGGCTACACCTTC. Its protein product is CASSYSGEGYTF.